The 20 T cell receptor beta chains below were found in one sample sequenced in a study of spatial heterogeneity in lung cancer. General observations from the study: Mutation tallies in tumors tracked expanded intratumoral alpha and beta TCR counts.

TCRdb re-analysed the 5' RACE reads in MiXCR, keeping a single row per CDR3 protein. Of about 14,000 distinct CDR3 sequences listed, around 4.7% are singletons. Regarding time point: sample taken at primary tumor resection. These receptors have no identified antigens. The sample was lung tumor tissue, taken at surgery. The receptors derive from a female donor with early-stage non-small cell lung cancer.

At least ten counts were recorded for this clonotype. This beta chain appears as a stray read in a library generated for alpha chains; its size is not informative. This chain links TRBV5-1 with TRBJ1-3; D is unresolved. The germline gives CDR1 SGHRS, CDR2 YFSETQ. The V end lost 5 bases, the J end lost 0 bases, and 6 bases lay between the germline ends. The CDR3 has 13 residues. The CDR3 DNA is TGCGCCAGCAGAGTTTTCTCTGGAAACACCATATATTTT. This encodes CASRVFSGNTIYF. Complete variable domain (other parts from reference TRBV5-1 and TRBJ1-3): KAGVTQTPRYLIKTRGQQVTLSCSPISGHRSVSWYQQTPGQGLQFLFEYFSETQRNKGNFPGRFSGRQFSNSRSEMNVSTLELGDSALYLCASRVFSGNTIYFGEGSWLTVV.

The table lists this clonotype with many counts. As an off-target read in a library built for alpha chains, this beta chain has a frequency of little significance. This chain connects TRBV7-2 to TRBJ2-5; D is possibly TRBD2 (7 bases). V was trimmed by 1 base and J by 4 bases, leaving 16 bases between them. Germline-derived CDR1 and CDR2 are SGHTA and FQGNSA. The CDR3 has 16 residues. Here the CDR3 reads CASSLEAGARRETQYF. The CDR3 region has the DNA TGTGCCAGCAGCTTAGAGGCGGGGGCCAGAAGAGAGACCCAGTACTTC. The variable domain in full, with the rest retrieved from reference TRBV7-2 and TRBJ2-5, is GAGVSQSPSNKVTEKGKDVELRCDPISGHTALYWYRQSLGQGLEFLIYFQGNSAPDKSGLPSDRFSAERTGGSVSTLTIQRTQQEDSAVYLCASSLEAGARRETQYFGPGTRLLVL.

A word on this clonotype: Within a library made for alpha chains, this beta chain is off target, and its count is uninformative. V usage is TRBV11-1 and J usage is TRBJ1-1; no clear D. V was trimmed by 2 bases and J by 6 bases, leaving 10 bases between them. The CDR3 has 13 residues. Per germline, CDR1 SGHAT and CDR2 FQDESV (reference sequence). The CDR3 DNA reads TGTGCCAGCAGCTTACGAGGGTTTTCTGAAGCTTTCTTT. Residues: CASSLRGFSEAFF.

With respect to this clonotype: A much larger clonotype is one base distant, so this may be a read error. This beta chain slipped into a library made for alpha chains as a stray read, so its size is not meaningful. The V gene is TRBV6-2 or TRBV6-3, the J gene TRBJ2-7; a weak D match, TRBD2 (5 bases). V was pared by 8 bases and J by 12 bases, with 26 bases between. Germline V gene lookup returns CDR1 MNHEY and CDR2 SVGEGT. This CDR3 has 14 amino acids. The CDR3 reads CASLKVGFGKSTYF. In DNA form, the CDR3 reads TGTGCCAGCTTGAAGGTTGGATTCGGGAAAAGCACGTACTTC.

This clonotype occurred many times. Since the library was made to target alpha chains, this beta chain is a stray read and its abundance is not meaningful. As DNA, the CDR3 is TGTGCCAGCAGCGTGACAGCGGGGGGAGATACGCAGTATTTT. Translated: CASSVTAGGDTQYF. The V and J genes are TRBV9 and TRBJ2-3, with 9 bases aligning to TRBD2. CDR3 size: 14 residues. Per the germline V gene, CDR1 is SGDLS and CDR2 is YYNGEE. J lost 5 bases, V lost 2 bases, and 3 bases had no gene match.

The sample holds many counts of this clonotype. Since the library was made to target alpha chains, this beta chain is a stray read and its abundance is not meaningful. V and J are TRBV2 and TRBJ1-6, with D unresolved. V lost 5 bases, J lost 7 bases, and 9 bases lay in between. The V gene's germline CDR1 is SNHLY and CDR2 FYNNEI. The CDR3 loop spans 13 amino acids. The CDR3 DNA sequence: TGTGCCAGCAGTCCGTCCGAAAATTCACCCCTCCACTTT. This gives the protein CASSPSENSPLHF.

In regard to this clonotype: A library made for alpha chains picked up this beta chain off target, so its size means little. CDR3: CASTLSGGGETEAFF. The DNA of the CDR3 is TGTGCCAGCACCCTCTCCGGCGGGGGGGAGACTGAAGCTTTCTTT. This rearrangement joins TRBV7-9 to TRBJ1-1; TRBD1 is a possible D gene (5 bases). This CDR3 comprises 15 residues. The V and J ends lost 7 bases and 5 bases respectively, with 20 bases between them. CDR1 and CDR2 (germline): SEHNR, FQNEAQ (reference sequence).

This clonotype appeared many times. The size of this beta chain means little, since it is a stray read in a library made for alpha chains. CDR3 nucleotide sequence: TGTGCCAGTGCGACAGGGACGATAGAGACCCAGTACTTC. Its protein is CASATGTIETQYF. The rearrangement uses TRBV19 and TRBJ2-5; 7 bases are shared with TRBD1. After removal of 8 bases from V and 4 bases from J, the junction contained 7 bases not matched to a gene. From germline, CDR1 is LNHDA and CDR2 SQIVND (reference sequence). The CDR3 has 13 amino acids.

A note on this clonotype: This may stem from a read error, because a much larger clone lies one nucleotide away. A library made for alpha chains picked up this beta chain off target, so its size means little. The chain is built from TRBV6-6 and TRBJ2-5, with TRBD1 as a possible D gene (6 bases). Germline V CDR1 and CDR2: MNHNY, SVGAGI (reference sequence). The CDR3 has 14 amino acids. CDR3 coding DNA: TGTACCAGCAGTCACCGGGACATTAAGGAGACCCAGTACTTC. Translated: CTSSHRDIKETQYF.

This clonotype was picked up many times. With the library built for alpha chains, this beta chain is off target and its frequency is not meaningful. The chain has TRBV2 and TRBJ1-5; weak D call: TRBD1 (5 bases). Germline V lookup: CDR1 SNHLY, CDR2 FYNNEI. The ends were cut back, 8 bases at V and 3 bases at J, with 20 bases in the middle. The CDR3 contains 16 residues. The CDR3 DNA reads TGTGCCAGCCGACCTGAGCGGGGCCGATCCAATCAGCCCCAGCATTTT. It specifies CASRPERGRSNQPQHF. Full variable domain (missing parts from reference TRBV2 and TRBJ1-5): EPEVTQTPSHQVTQMGQEVILRCVPISNHLYFYWYRQILGQKVEFLVSFYNNEISEKSEIFDDQFSVERPDGSNFTLKIRSTKLEDSAMYFCASRPERGRSNQPQHFGDGTRLSIL.

The table lists this clonotype with many counts. A library prepared for alpha chains yielded this beta chain as an off-target read; its size is of little meaning. The chain recombines TRBV25-1 with TRBJ2-2, with D perhaps matching TRBD1 or TRBD2 (6 bases each). The CDR3 length is 14 residues. V lost 8 bases and J lost 5, with 15 bases in between. The V gene's germline CDR1 is MGHDK and CDR2 SYGVNS. This chain's CDR3 is CASAGQGRTGELFF. The CDR3 region has the DNA TGTGCCAGCGCTGGGCAGGGGAGGACCGGGGAGCTGTTTTTT.

This clonotype was counted at least ten times. The library was built for alpha chains, so this beta chain is an off-target read and its size means little. This chain uses TRBV7-2 with TRBJ2-3; maybe TRBD2 (6 bases). This CDR3 spans 15 amino acids. From germline, CDR1 is SGHTA and CDR2 FQGNSA. Trimming took off 5 bases at V and 0 bases at J, with 12 bases between the two ends. CDR3 amino acids: CASSPDYLSTDTQYF. CDR3 sequence (DNA): TGTGCCAGCAGCCCGGACTACCTTAGCACAGATACGCAGTATTTT.

This clonotype was seen ten or more times. A library prepared for alpha chains yielded this beta chain as an off-target read; its size is of little meaning. V is TRBV20-1 and J is TRBJ1-5; 7 bases match TRBD1. Germline assignment: CDR1 DFQATT and CDR2 SNEGSKA (reference sequence). The V and J ends lost 3 bases and 0 bases, in that order; junction bases with no gene match: 8. The length of the CDR3 is 16 residues. The chain's CDR3 is CSASRTGGFSNQPQHF. CDR3 coding DNA: TGCAGTGCTAGCAGGACAGGAGGGTTTAGCAATCAGCCCCAGCATTTT.

In this sample, this clonotype turned up many times. As an off-target read in a library built for alpha chains, this beta chain has a frequency of little significance. The gene calls are TRBV11-2 and TRBJ2-6; D is ambiguous. Germline loops: CDR1 SGHAT, CDR2 FQNNGV. V lost 7 bases to trimming and J lost 0 bases, with 13 bases between them. This CDR3 contains 16 residues. CDR3 in DNA: TGTGCCAGCACCCATTGGGGTGTCTCTGGGGCCAACGTCCTGACTTTC. Translation: CASTHWGVSGANVLTF.

This clonotype was counted at least ten times. This beta chain is a stray read from a library made for alpha chains; its abundance is not meaningful. V gene TRBV7-2 combines with J gene TRBJ2-7; 10 bases map to TRBD1. The germline gives CDR1 SGHTA, CDR2 FQGNSA. The J segment lost 5 bases and the V segment lost 4 bases, leaving 5 bases of the junction unmatched. This CDR3 has 14 residues. CDR3 in DNA: TGTGCCAGCAGCTCCCGGACAGGGGGAAACGAGCAGTACTTC. It specifies CASSSRTGGNEQYF.

Regarding this clonotype: With the library built for alpha chains, this beta chain is off target and its frequency is not meaningful. The chain links TRBV9 to TRBJ1-1; unclear D gene. Trimming took 0 bases from V and 1 from J, leaving 7 bases between them. The germline V gene encodes CDR1 SGDLS and CDR2 YYNGEE. The CDR3 covers 14 residues. As DNA, the CDR3 is TGTGCCAGCAGCGTAGCAGGAGCGAACACTGAAGCTTTCTTT. It specifies CASSVAGANTEAFF.

The table lists this clonotype with many counts. This beta chain slipped into a library made for alpha chains as a stray read, so its size is not meaningful. This chain connects TRBV20-1 to TRBJ1-1; D is perhaps TRBD1 (6 bases). The CDR3 extends over 13 amino acids. Germline V gene lookup returns CDR1 DFQATT and CDR2 SNEGSKA (reference sequence). Between the trimmed V and J ends, which lost 7 bases and 6 bases, there was a span of 18 bases. CDR3 bases: TGCAGTGTCGCGGGGGCAGCTAGACCTGAAGCTTTCTTT. Amino acid sequence: CSVAGAARPEAFF.

This clonotype was counted ten times or more. Because the library targeted alpha chains, this beta chain is an off-target read whose size means little. The V gene is TRBV9, the J gene TRBJ2-1; D ambiguous. The V gene lost 4 bases and the J gene lost 5 bases, with 4 bases spanning the gap. CDR1 and CDR2 (germline): SGDLS, YYNGEE. This CDR3 spans 11 amino acids. CDR3: CASSLNNEQFF. In DNA form, the CDR3 reads TGTGCCAGCAGCCTAAACAATGAGCAGTTCTTC.

The sample holds many counts of this clonotype. The library was designed around alpha chains, so this beta chain is a stray read whose abundance carries little weight. This chain joins TRBV24-1 and TRBJ2-7, with a weak D call TRBD2 (5 bases). V shed 3 bases and J shed 5 bases, with 13 bases lying between them. The CDR3 is 14 residues long. Looked up from germline, CDR1 is KGHDR and CDR2 is SFDVKD. The CDR3 DNA reads TGTGCCACCAGTGATACCGACTTGCGGGACGAGCAGTACTTC. This sequence encodes CATSDTDLRDEQYF.

This clonotype appeared many times. This beta chain appears as a stray read in a library generated for alpha chains; its size is not informative. The CDR3 reads CASSLYRGSTDTQYF. CDR3 bases: TGTGCCAGCAGCTTATATAGGGGGAGCACAGATACGCAGTATTTT. The chain employs TRBV7-8 and TRBJ2-3, with D possibly matching TRBD1 (6 bases). The CDR3 sequence is 15 residues long. Germline V gene lookup returns CDR1 SGHVS and CDR2 FQNEAQ. With 2 bases removed from V and 0 bases from J, the gap between germline ends came to 9 bases.